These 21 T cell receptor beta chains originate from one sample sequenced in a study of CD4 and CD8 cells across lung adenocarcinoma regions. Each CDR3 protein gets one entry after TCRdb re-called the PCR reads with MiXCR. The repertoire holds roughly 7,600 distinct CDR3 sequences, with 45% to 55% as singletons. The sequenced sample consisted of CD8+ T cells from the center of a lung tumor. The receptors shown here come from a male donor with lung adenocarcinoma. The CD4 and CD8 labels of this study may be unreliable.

DNA of the CDR3: TGTGCCAGCAGTATGGACAGGGGTATAGAGACCCAGTACTTC. This encodes CASSMDRGIETQYF. The chain combines TRBV27 with TRBJ2-1; 9 bases line up with TRBD1. The J call is uncertain, as TRBJ2-5 better fits the DNA end. This CDR3 is 14 amino acids long. CDR1 is MNHEY and CDR2 is SMNVEV in the germline V gene (reference sequence).

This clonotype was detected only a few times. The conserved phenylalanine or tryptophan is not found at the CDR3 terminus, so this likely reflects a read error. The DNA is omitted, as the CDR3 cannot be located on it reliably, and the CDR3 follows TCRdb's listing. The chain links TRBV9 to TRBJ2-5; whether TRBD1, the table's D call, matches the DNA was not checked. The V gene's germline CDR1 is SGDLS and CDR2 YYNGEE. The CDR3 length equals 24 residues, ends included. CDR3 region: CVETRFHHVALAGLELLSSTNPPR.

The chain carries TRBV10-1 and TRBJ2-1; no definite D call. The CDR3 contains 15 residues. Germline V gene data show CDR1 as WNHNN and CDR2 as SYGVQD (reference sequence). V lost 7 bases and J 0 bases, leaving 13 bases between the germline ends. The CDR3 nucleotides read TGCGCCAGCATCAAAAGTTGGGGCTCCTACAATGAGCAGTTCTTC. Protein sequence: CASIKSWGSYNEQFF.

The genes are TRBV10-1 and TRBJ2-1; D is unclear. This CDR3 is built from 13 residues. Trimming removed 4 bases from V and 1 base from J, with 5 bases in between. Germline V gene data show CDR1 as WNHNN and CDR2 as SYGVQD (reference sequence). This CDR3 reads CASSGASYNEQFF. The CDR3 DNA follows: TGCGCCAGCAGTGGGGCTTCCTACAATGAGCAGTTCTTC.

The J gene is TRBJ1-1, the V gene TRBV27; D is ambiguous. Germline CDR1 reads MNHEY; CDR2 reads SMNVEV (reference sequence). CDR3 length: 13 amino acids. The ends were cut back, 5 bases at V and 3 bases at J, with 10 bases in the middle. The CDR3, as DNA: TGTGCCAGCAGTGCAGAGCGTGACACTGAAGCTTTCTTT. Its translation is CASSAERDTEAFF.

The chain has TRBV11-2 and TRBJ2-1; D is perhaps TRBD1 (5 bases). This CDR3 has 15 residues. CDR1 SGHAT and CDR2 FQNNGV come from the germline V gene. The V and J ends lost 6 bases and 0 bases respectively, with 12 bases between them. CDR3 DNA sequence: TGTGCCAGCAGGTTACAGGCGAGCTCCTACAATGAGCAGTTCTTC. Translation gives CASRLQASSYNEQFF.

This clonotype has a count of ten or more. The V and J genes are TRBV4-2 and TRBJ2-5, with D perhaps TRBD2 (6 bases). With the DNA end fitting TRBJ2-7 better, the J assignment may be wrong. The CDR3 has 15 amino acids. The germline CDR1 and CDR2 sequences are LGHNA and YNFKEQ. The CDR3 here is CASSQETRGWDEQYF. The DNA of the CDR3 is TGTGCCAGCAGCCAAGAGACCCGGGGGTGGGACGAGCAGTACTTC.

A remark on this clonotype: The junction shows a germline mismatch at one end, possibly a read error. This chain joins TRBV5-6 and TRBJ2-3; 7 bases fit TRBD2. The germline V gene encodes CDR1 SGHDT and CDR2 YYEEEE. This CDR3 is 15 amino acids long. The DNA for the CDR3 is TGTGCCAGCAGCCCGGGGGGACGCGCCACAGACACGCAGTATTTC. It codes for CASSPGGRATDTQYF.

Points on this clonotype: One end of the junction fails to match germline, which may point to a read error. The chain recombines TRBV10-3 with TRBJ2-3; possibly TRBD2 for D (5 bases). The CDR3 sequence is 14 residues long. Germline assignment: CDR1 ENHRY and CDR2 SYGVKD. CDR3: CAGSGTQEYETQYF. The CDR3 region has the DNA TGTGCGGGGAGTGGAACCCAGGAATATGAGACGCAGTATTTC.

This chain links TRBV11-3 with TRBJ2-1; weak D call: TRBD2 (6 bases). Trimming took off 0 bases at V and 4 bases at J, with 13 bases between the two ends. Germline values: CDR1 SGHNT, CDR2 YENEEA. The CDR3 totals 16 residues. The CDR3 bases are TGTGCCAGCAGCTTAGATCGCGGGGCCGGGTACAATGAGCAGTTCTTC. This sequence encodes CASSLDRGAGYNEQFF.

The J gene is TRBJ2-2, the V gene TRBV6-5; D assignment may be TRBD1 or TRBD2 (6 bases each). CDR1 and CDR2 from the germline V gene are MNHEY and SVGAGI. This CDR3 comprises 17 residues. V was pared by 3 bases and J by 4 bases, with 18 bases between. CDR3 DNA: TGTGCCAGCAGTTATCTTGGCCGCAGGGGACTCACCGGGGAGCTGTTTTTT. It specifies CASSYLGRRGLTGELFF.

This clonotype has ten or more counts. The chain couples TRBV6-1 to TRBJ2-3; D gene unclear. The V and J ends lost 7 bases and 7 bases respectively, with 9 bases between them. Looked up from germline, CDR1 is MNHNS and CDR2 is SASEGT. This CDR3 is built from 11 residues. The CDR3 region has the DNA TGTGCCAGCACCTGGATAAATACGCAGTATTTT. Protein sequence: CASTWINTQYF.

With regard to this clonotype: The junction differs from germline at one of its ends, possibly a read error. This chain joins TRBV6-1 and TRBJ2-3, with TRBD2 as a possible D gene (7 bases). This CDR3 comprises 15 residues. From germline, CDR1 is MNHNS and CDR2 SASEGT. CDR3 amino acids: CARGNGGRVTDTQYF. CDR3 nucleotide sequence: TGTGCCAGGGGGAACGGGGGGCGGGTCACAGATACGCAGTATTTC.

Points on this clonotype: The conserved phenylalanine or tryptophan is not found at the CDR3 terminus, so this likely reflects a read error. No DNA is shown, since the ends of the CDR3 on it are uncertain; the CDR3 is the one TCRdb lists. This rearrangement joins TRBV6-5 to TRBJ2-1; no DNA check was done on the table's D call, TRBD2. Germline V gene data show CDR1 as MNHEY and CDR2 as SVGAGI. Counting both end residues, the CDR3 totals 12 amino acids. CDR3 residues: CASSIPHRTSGR.

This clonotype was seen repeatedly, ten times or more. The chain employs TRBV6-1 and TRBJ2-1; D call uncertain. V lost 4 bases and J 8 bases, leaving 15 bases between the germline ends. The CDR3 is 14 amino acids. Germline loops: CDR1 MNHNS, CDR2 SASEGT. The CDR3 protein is CASSVVMGLDEQFF. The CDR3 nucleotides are TGTGCCAGCAGTGTGGTTATGGGGTTAGATGAGCAGTTCTTC.

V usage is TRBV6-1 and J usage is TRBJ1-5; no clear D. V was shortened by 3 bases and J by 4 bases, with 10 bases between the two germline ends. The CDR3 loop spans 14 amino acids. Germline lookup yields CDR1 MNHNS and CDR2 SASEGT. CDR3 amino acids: CASSDILWNQPQHF. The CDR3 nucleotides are TGTGCCAGCAGTGATATATTGTGGAATCAGCCCCAGCATTTT.

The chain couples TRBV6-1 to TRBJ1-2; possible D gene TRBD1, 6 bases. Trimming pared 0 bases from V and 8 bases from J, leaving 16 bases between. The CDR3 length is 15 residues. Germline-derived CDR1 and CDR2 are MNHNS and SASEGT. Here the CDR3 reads CASSEAGGGGGGYTF. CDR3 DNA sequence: TGTGCCAGCAGTGAAGCGGGGGGGGGAGGGGGGGGCTACACCTTC.

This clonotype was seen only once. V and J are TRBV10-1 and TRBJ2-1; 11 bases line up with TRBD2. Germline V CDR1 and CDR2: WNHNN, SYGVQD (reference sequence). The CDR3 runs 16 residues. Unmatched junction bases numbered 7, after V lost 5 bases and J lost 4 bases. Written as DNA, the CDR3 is TGCGCCAGCAGTTTAGCCGGGACTAGCGGTTACAATGAGCAGTTCTTC. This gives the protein CASSLAGTSGYNEQFF.

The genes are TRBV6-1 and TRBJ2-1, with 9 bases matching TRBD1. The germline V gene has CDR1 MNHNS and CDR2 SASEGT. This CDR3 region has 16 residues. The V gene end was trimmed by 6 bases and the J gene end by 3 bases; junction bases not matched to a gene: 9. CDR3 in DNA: TGTGCCAGCAGCCCCGGAGGGGGACAGGGCTACAATGAGCAGTTCTTC. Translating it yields CASSPGGGQGYNEQFF.

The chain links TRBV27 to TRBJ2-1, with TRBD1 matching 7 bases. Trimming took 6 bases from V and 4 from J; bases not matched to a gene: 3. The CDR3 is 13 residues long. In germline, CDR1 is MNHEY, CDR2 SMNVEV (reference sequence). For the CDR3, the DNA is TGTGCCAGCAGGGGACAGAATTACAATGAGCAGTTCTTC. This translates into CASRGQNYNEQFF.

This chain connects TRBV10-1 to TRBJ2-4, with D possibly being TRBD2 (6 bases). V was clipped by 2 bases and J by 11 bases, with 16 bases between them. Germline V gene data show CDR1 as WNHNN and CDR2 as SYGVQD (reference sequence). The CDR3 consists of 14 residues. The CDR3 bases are TGCGCCAGCAGTGAGATGCGGAGCGGAGGGTTTCAGTACTTC. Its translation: CASSEMRSGGFQYF.